This is a list of T cell receptor beta chains from one sample in a study of blood T cell repertoires in COVID-19. TCRdb's table, derived via immunoSEQ multiplex PCR, lists solely in-frame clones and lacks some. Of around 300,000 clones in the sample, about 89% were seen once. The sample comprised peripheral blood. These receptors were collected from a woman aged 40 to 55 who had recovered from COVID-19. The CDR3 runs from the conserved cysteine through the conserved F or W. The D gene is left open where the match is weak. Clone size is given for some rows only: seen once, a few or many times, or a class if the clone is expanded.

D: TRBD2; J: TRBJ2-5; size: -; V: TRBV7-2; CDR3: CASSLRPAGVEKTQYF; DNA: TGTGCCAGCAGCTTGCGGCCGGCGGGAGTGGAGAAGACCCAGTACTTC
D: TRBD2; J: TRBJ2-1; size: -; V: TRBV7-2; CDR3: CASQRGERGDNEQFF; DNA: TGTGCCAGCCAAAGGGGAGAGCGGGGAGACAATGAGCAGTTCTTC
D: -; J: TRBJ1-5; size: few; V: TRBV30; CDR3: CAWSVGGNQPQHF; DNA: TGTGCCTGGAGTGTGGGGGGGAATCAGCCCCAGCATTTT
D: TRBD1; J: TRBJ2-1; size: -; V: TRBV28; CDR3: CASSLPTGVSSYNEQFF; DNA: TGTGCCAGCAGTTTACCCACAGGGGTAAGCTCCTACAATGAGCAGTTCTTC
D: -; J: TRBJ2-1; size: -; V: TRBV15; CDR3: CATMRDTYNEQFF; DNA: TGTGCCACCATGCGGGATACCTACAATGAGCAGTTCTTC
D: TRBD1; J: TRBJ2-2; size: -; V: TRBV5-4; CDR3: CASSWTGTGELFF; DNA: TGTGCCAGCAGCTGGACAGGCACCGGGGAGCTGTTTTTT
D: -; J: TRBJ2-1; size: -; V: TRBV7-8; CDR3: CASSEAISSYNEQFF; DNA: TGTGCCAGCAGCGAAGCGATTAGCTCCTACAATGAGCAGTTCTTC
D: -; J: TRBJ2-1; size: -; V: TRBV5-1; CDR3: CASSLAASSSYNEQFF; DNA: TGCGCCAGCAGCTTGGCCGCTAGTAGCTCCTACAATGAGCAGTTCTTC
D: TRBD1; J: TRBJ2-7; size: -; V: TRBV30; CDR3: CAWRGGRTGFSEQYF; DNA: TGTGCCTGGAGAGGGGGGAGGACAGGGTTCTCCGAGCAGTACTTC
D: TRBD2; J: TRBJ2-3; size: -; V: TRBV9; CDR3: CASSTDIGAGDADTQYF; DNA: TGTGCCAGCAGCACCGACATAGGGGCGGGAGATGCAGATACGCAGTATTTT
D: TRBD2; J: TRBJ2-7; size: -; V: TRBV28; CDR3: CASRLAASSYEQYF; DNA: TGTGCCAGCAGGCTAGCGGCCAGCTCCTACGAGCAGTACTTC
D: -; J: TRBJ2-7; size: -; V: TRBV5-1; CDR3: CASAQTAGTYEQYF; DNA: TGCGCCAGCGCCCAGACGGCAGGAACCTACGAGCAGTACTTC
D: -; J: TRBJ2-3; size: few; V: TRBV3-1/TRBV3-2; CDR3: CASSQVSSGTDTQYF; DNA: TGTGCCAGCAGCCAAGTGAGTTCGGGCACAGATACGCAGTATTTT
D: -; J: TRBJ1-4; size: -; V: TRBV6-6; CDR3: CASTPPRGGKLFF; DNA: TGTGCCAGCACCCCACCAAGGGGGGGAAAACTGTTTTTT
D: TRBD1; J: TRBJ1-6; size: -; V: TRBV3-1/TRBV3-2; CDR3: CASSPRDRASSYNSPLHF; DNA: TGTGCCAGCAGCCCACGGGACAGGGCGAGCTCCTATAATTCACCCCTCCACTTT
D: TRBD2; J: TRBJ2-5; size: -; V: TRBV15; CDR3: CATTAAAGVGVETQYF; DNA: TGTGCCACGACGGCGGCAGCGGGAGTCGGGGTTGAGACCCAGTACTTC
D: -; J: TRBJ1-6; size: -; V: TRBV9; CDR3: CASSAGGHSPLHF; DNA: TGTGCCAGCAGCGCGGGAGGTCATTCACCCCTCCACTTT
D: TRBD1; J: TRBJ1-4; size: -; V: TRBV6-5; CDR3: CASSLQGALNEKLFF; DNA: TGTGCCAGCAGCCTACAGGGGGCCCTAAATGAAAAACTGTTTTTT
D: -; J: TRBJ2-3; size: -; V: TRBV9; CDR3: CASSVGLRTDTQYF; DNA: TGTGCCAGCAGCGTGGGCCTTCGCACAGATACGCAGTATTTT
D: TRBD2; J: TRBJ2-3; size: -; V: TRBV7-9; CDR3: CASGPGLANTDTQYF; DNA: TGTGCCAGCGGGCCGGGACTAGCAAACACAGATACGCAGTATTTT
D: TRBD1; J: TRBJ2-4; size: once; V: TRBV6-6; CDR3: CASRSQGAEDIQYF; DNA: TGTGCCAGCAGGTCCCAGGGGGCAGAGGACATTCAGTACTTC
D: TRBD2; J: TRBJ2-5; size: -; V: TRBV10-2; CDR3: CASTAGVTETQYF; DNA: TGCGCCAGCACTGCGGGAGTCACGGAGACCCAGTACTTC
D: TRBD2; J: TRBJ2-5; size: -; V: TRBV9; CDR3: CASSGLAGVLETQYF; DNA: TGTGCCAGCAGCGGGCTAGCGGGAGTGTTAGAGACCCAGTACTTC
D: TRBD2; J: TRBJ2-2; size: few; V: TRBV5-1; CDR3: CASSLTGEGTGELFF; DNA: TGCGCCAGCAGCTTGACGGGGGAGGGCACCGGGGAGCTGTTTTTT
D: -; J: TRBJ1-2; size: -; V: TRBV2; CDR3: CASSEWQNYGYTF; DNA: TGTGCCAGCAGCGAATGGCAGAACTATGGCTACACCTTC
D: -; J: TRBJ2-2; size: -; V: TRBV5-6; CDR3: CASSLGSGGELFF; DNA: TGTGCCAGCAGCTTGGGAAGCGGGGGGGAGCTGTTTTTT